Listed here is a single T cell receptor beta chain. The entry originates in a study of blood T cell repertoires in COVID-19. Trimming shortened V by 1 base and J by 6 bases, and 13 bases separated the two germline ends. The CDR3 totals 15 residues. CDR1 MGHRA and CDR2 YSYEKL come from the germline V gene. Sequenced by immunoSEQ multiplex PCR; TCRdb stores in-frame clones only, minus some. The data hold over 150,000 clones, with around 80% observed a single time. The sequencing input was peripheral blood. The chain links TRBV4-1 to TRBJ1-5; D uncertain. This receptor was taken from a woman aged 55-69 years with acute or convalescent COVID-19. The CDR3: CASSQVPGAGQPQHF. CDR3 DNA: TGCGCCAGCAGCCAAGTTCCCGGTGCCGGTCAGCCCCAGCATTTT.